These 32 T cell receptor beta chains came from one sample sequenced in a study of T cell repertoires in cytomegalovirus infection. TCRdb independently ran MiXCR on the reads; one entry per CDR3 protein. The sample includes 150,000 to 200,000 distinct CDR3 sequences, 14% of them seen just once. The sample comprised PBMCs. The receptors come from a human donor in good health (CMV status not recorded). Some clones in this sample may be carry-over from other donors' samples.

The chain is built from TRBV29-1 and TRBJ1-1; no clear D gene. V was shortened by 5 bases and J by 5 bases, with 9 bases between the two germline ends. The CDR3 loop spans 11 amino acids. From germline, CDR1 is SQVTM and CDR2 ANQGSEA. The CDR3 loop is CSVRTGTEAFF. CDR3 nucleotides: TGCAGCGTTCGAACGGGGACTGAAGCTTTCTTT.

This clonotype has at least ten counts. This rearrangement joins TRBV28 to TRBJ2-3, with TRBD1 matching 10 bases. V lost 4 bases to trimming and J lost 3 bases; unmatched junction nucleotides: 4. This CDR3 comprises 15 residues. Germline V CDR1 and CDR2: MDHEN, SYDVKM. CDR3 region: CASSYDRGRTDTQYF. CDR3 DNA sequence: TGTGCCAGCAGTTATGACAGGGGGCGGACAGATACGCAGTATTTT.

This clonotype was observed a handful of times. The CDR3 bases are TGCAGCGCCCGGACAGGGATCTCCTACAATGAGCAGTTCTTC. Translated, it gives CSARTGISYNEQFF. This chain uses TRBV29-1 with TRBJ2-1, with 8 bases matching TRBD1. Germline V gene data show CDR1 as SQVTM and CDR2 as ANQGSEA. The CDR3 consists of 14 residues. The ends lost 7 bases at V and 0 bases at J; junction bases unmatched: 5.

This rearrangement joins TRBV28 to TRBJ2-3; the match to TRBD2 covers 8 bases. Per the germline V gene, CDR1 is MDHEN and CDR2 is SYDVKM. This CDR3 has 17 amino acids. The V gene end was trimmed by 5 bases and the J gene end by 2 bases; junction bases not matched to a gene: 12. The CDR3 here is CASSPRLLAGFTDTQYF. CDR3 in DNA: TGTGCCAGCAGTCCCCGTCTGCTAGCGGGTTTCACAGATACGCAGTATTTT.

This clonotype was observed many times. The CDR3 bases are TGTGCCAGCAGCCCCCGGGACAGAAGCTTCTATGGCTACACCTTC. This sequence encodes CASSPRDRSFYGYTF. The chain couples TRBV7-9 to TRBJ1-2; TRBD1 agrees at 7 bases. J gave up 4 bases and V 5 bases, and 10 bases lay outside the gene matches. This CDR3 is 15 amino acids long. Germline values: CDR1 SEHNR, CDR2 FQNEAQ (reference sequence). Full variable domain (remainder filled in from reference TRBV7-9 and TRBJ1-2): DTGVSQNPRHKITKRGQNVTFRCDPISEHNRLYWYRQTLGQGPEFLTYFQNEAQLEKSRLLSDRFSAERPKGSFSTLEIQRTEQGDSAMYLCASSPRDRSFYGYTFGSGTRLTVV.

A single count supports this clonotype. This CDR3 is CASSLIAGVSEQYF. The CDR3 DNA reads as TGTGCCAGCAGTTTAATAGCGGGAGTTTCCGAGCAGTACTTC. The V and J genes are TRBV12-3 or TRBV12-4 and TRBJ2-7; TRBD2 aligns across 9 bases. Trimming at V came to 2 bases and at J to 6 bases, leaving 5 bases not matched to a gene. CDR3 length: 14 amino acids.

This chain links TRBV29-1 with TRBJ2-1; 7 positions agree with TRBD2. Germline trimming cut 4 bases from V and 5 bases from J; bases unmatched to any gene: 5. There are 13 residues in the CDR3. Looked up from germline, CDR1 is SQVTM and CDR2 is ANQGSEA. In DNA, the CDR3 is TGCAGCGTTGCAGGAAGCGGGAACAATGAGCAGTTCTTC. It encodes CSVAGSGNNEQFF.

This clonotype was counted many times. V usage is TRBV7-2 and J usage is TRBJ1-5; D unclear. The CDR3 is made up of 15 amino acids. Trimming left V 1 base short and J 0 bases short, with 7 bases between. Germline V gene sequence: CDR1 SGHTA, CDR2 FQGNSA. CDR3 DNA: TGTGCCAGCAGCTTAGAAGGTTATAGCAATCAGCCCCAGCATTTT. Translated, it gives CASSLEGYSNQPQHF.

V and J are TRBV29-1 and TRBJ2-1, with 7 bases that match TRBD2. The CDR3 has 12 residues. Germline CDR1 is SQVTM and CDR2 is ANQGSEA. Germline trimming cut 4 bases from V and 8 bases from J; bases unmatched to any gene: 5. CDR3 loop: CSVARGRDEQFF. The CDR3 DNA is TGCAGCGTTGCGAGAGGGAGGGATGAGCAGTTCTTC.

This clonotype was observed a few times. This rearrangement joins TRBV7-9 to TRBJ2-7; D unresolved. V shed 2 bases and J shed 2 bases, with 13 bases lying between them. The CDR3 runs to 15 residues. The germline gives CDR1 SEHNR, CDR2 FQNEAQ (reference sequence). The CDR3 loop reads CASSLRGGDTYEQYF. DNA for the CDR3: TGTGCCAGCAGCTTAAGAGGTGGCGATACCTACGAGCAGTACTTC.

The V gene is TRBV5-1, the J gene TRBJ1-1; the D is unclear. V shed 4 bases and J shed 4 bases, with 11 bases lying between them. This CDR3 has 13 amino acids. Per the germline V gene, CDR1 is SGHRS and CDR2 is YFSETQ. The CDR3 reads CASSLGSPTEAFF. CDR3 bases: TGCGCCAGCAGCCTCGGCTCCCCCACTGAAGCTTTCTTT.

The rearrangement links TRBV6-2 or TRBV6-3 to TRBJ2-1; 7 positions match TRBD2. V shed 2 bases, J shed 9 bases, and the junction held 4 bases outside the gene matches. The germline V gene encodes CDR1 MNHEY and CDR2 SVGEGT. There are 13 residues in the CDR3. CDR3 bases: TGTGCCAGCAGTTACGCGGGAGTCGGTGAGCAGTTCTTC. It codes for CASSYAGVGEQFF.

The chain recombines TRBV10-3 with TRBJ2-3, with a tentative D call TRBD1 (6 bases). CDR1 and CDR2 from the germline V gene are ENHRY and SYGVKD. V lost 8 bases to trimming and J lost 6 bases, with 18 bases between them. The CDR3 runs to 14 residues. For the CDR3, the DNA is TGTGCCATCGGCAACAGGGATGGTCACGATACGCAGTATTTT. Encoded protein: CAIGNRDGHDTQYF.

This clonotype was recorded at least ten times. V is TRBV25-1 and J is TRBJ1-5, with 8 bases identical to TRBD1. CDR1 is MGHDK and CDR2 is SYGVNS in the germline V gene. CDR3 length: 16 amino acids. The V and J ends lost 5 bases and 1 base, in that order; junction bases with no gene match: 7. The CDR3 region has the DNA TGTGCCAGCAGTCCTACGACAGGGGAGAGCAATCAGCCCCAGCATTTT. It translates to CASSPTTGESNQPQHF.

This clonotype has a count of ten or more. The rearrangement joins TRBV7-6 to TRBJ2-3; 7 bases are a match to TRBD1. CDR3 length equals 15 residues. Germline trimming cut 0 bases from V and 1 base from J; bases unmatched to any gene: 1. CDR1 is SGHVS and CDR2 is FNYEAQ in the germline V gene. For the CDR3, the DNA is TGTGCCAGCAGCTTAGCTACAGGGGGCACAGATACGCAGTATTTT. Translating it yields CASSLATGGTDTQYF.

For the CDR3, the DNA is TGTGCCAGCACCGAGACTGAGATGGCTTTCTTT. Encoded protein: CASTETEMAFF. This chain links TRBV28 with TRBJ1-1; D not resolved. V lost 7 bases, J lost 11 bases, and 14 bases lay in between. This CDR3 is built from 11 residues. Looked up from germline, CDR1 is MDHEN and CDR2 is SYDVKM.

This clonotype showed up many times. This chain links TRBV7-9 with TRBJ1-1; 7 bases line up with TRBD1. Germline V gene lookup returns CDR1 SEHNR and CDR2 FQNEAQ (reference sequence). The CDR3 has 15 residues. V dropped 5 bases and J dropped 0; count of bases not matched to a gene: 6. CDR3 nucleotides: TGTGCCAGCAGCCCCCGACAGGGCCTGAACACTGAAGCTTTCTTT. Protein: CASSPRQGLNTEAFF. The whole variable domain, remainder taken from reference TRBV7-9 and TRBJ1-1, is DTGVSQNPRHKITKRGQNVTFRCDPISEHNRLYWYRQTLGQGPEFLTYFQNEAQLEKSRLLSDRFSAERPKGSFSTLEIQRTEQGDSAMYLCASSPRQGLNTEAFFGQGTRLTVV.

In its sample, this clonotype was seen a few times. The chain links TRBV7-2 to TRBJ2-7; 7 bases fit TRBD2. V lost 5 bases, J lost 0 bases, and 7 bases stayed unmatched. The CDR3 is 15 amino acids. Germline V CDR1 and CDR2: SGHTA, FQGNSA. CDR3 region: CASSPGLGGSYEQYF. The CDR3 coding sequence is TGTGCCAGCAGCCCAGGACTAGGCGGCTCCTACGAGCAGTACTTC.

V is TRBV19 and J is TRBJ2-2; unclear D gene. The CDR3 totals 14 residues. The germline V and J ends were trimmed by 8 bases and 3 bases, with 13 bases remaining between them. The germline gives CDR1 LNHDA, CDR2 SQIVND (reference sequence). CDR3 bases: TGTGCCAGTGCCACGCACGGGTACACCGGGGAGCTGTTTTTT. It yields the protein CASATHGYTGELFF.

The sample holds many counts of this clonotype. CDR3 amino acids: CASSYGGGVSQPQHF. CDR3 nucleotide sequence: TGTGCCAGCAGTTACGGAGGGGGCGTAAGCCAGCCCCAGCATTTT. V is TRBV6-2 or TRBV6-3 and J is TRBJ1-5, with 7 nucleotides matching TRBD1. The junction had 8 bases not matched to a gene; V was cut back by 2 bases and J by 7 bases. This CDR3 is built from 15 residues. Looked up from germline, CDR1 is MNHEY and CDR2 is SVGEGT.

V and J are TRBV4-2 and TRBJ2-2; TRBD2 matches 7 bases. Germline V gene data show CDR1 as LGHNA and CDR2 as YNFKEQ. The CDR3 sequence is 17 residues long. Unmatched junction bases numbered 8, after V lost 2 bases and J lost 2 bases. For the CDR3, the DNA is TGTGCCAGCAGCCAATTAACGAGCGGGACTAACACCGGGGAGCTGTTTTTT. This encodes CASSQLTSGTNTGELFF.

The chain uses TRBV28 and TRBJ2-7; TRBD1 agrees at 7 bases. This CDR3 is 15 amino acids long. Germline V gene data show CDR1 as MDHEN and CDR2 as SYDVKM. With V trimmed by 5 bases and J by 3 bases, 10 bases remained unmatched. The CDR3 region has the DNA TGTGCCAGCAGTCCCCCGACAGGGAGACTCTACGAGCAGTACTTC. This translates into CASSPPTGRLYEQYF.

A single count supports this clonotype. This chain links TRBV3-1 with TRBJ2-2; 9 positions agree with TRBD2. This CDR3 has 17 residues. Germline V gene data show CDR1 as LGHDT and CDR2 as YNNKEL (reference sequence). Unmatched junction bases numbered 6, after V lost 4 bases and J lost 0 bases. This CDR3 reads CASSRAASGANTGELFF. The CDR3 nucleotides are TGTGCCAGCAGCCGAGCGGCTAGCGGGGCGAACACCGGGGAGCTGTTTTTT.

This clonotype was counted many times. V gene TRBV7-8 combines with J gene TRBJ2-7; TRBD1 aligns across 7 bases. The CDR3 has 14 residues. After removal of 5 bases from V and 3 bases from J, the junction contained 7 bases not matched to a gene. Germline V CDR1 and CDR2: SGHVS, FQNEAQ. As DNA, the CDR3 is TGTGCCAGCAGCCCAGGGGGATCCCGCTACGAGCAGTACTTC. Its protein product is CASSPGGSRYEQYF. Full variable domain (missing parts from reference TRBV7-8 and TRBJ2-7): GAGVSQSPRYKVAKRGQDVALRCDPISGHVSLFWYQQALGQGPEFLTYFQNEAQLDKSGLPSDRFFAERPEGSVSTLKIQRTQQEDSAVYLCASSPGGSRYEQYFGPGTRLTVT.

The rearrangement links TRBV20-1 to TRBJ1-6; perhaps TRBD1 as D (5 bases). CDR3 length: 15 amino acids. Germline CDR1 and CDR2: DFQATT and SNEGSKA (reference sequence). The germline V and J ends were trimmed by 6 bases and 5 bases, with 17 bases remaining between them. The CDR3 region has the DNA TGCAGTGCCCCCCGGCCAGGGAGTAATAATTCACCCCTCCACTTT. Translating it yields CSAPRPGSNNSPLHF.

The sample holds many counts of this clonotype. CDR3 nucleotides: TGTGCCAGCAGCTTAAAAGTGGGAAACACTGAAGCTTTCTTT. Translated, it gives CASSLKVGNTEAFF. The chain recombines TRBV7-3 with TRBJ1-1; no clear D gene. Trimming cost V 1 base and J 2 bases, with 8 bases left between them. Germline CDR1 and CDR2: SGHTA and FQGTGA. The CDR3 runs 14 residues.

This clonotype was observed at least ten times. The chain employs TRBV4-2 and TRBJ2-1; D may be TRBD2 (6 bases). Germline assignment: CDR1 LGHNA and CDR2 YNFKEQ. The CDR3 extends over 17 amino acids. The V end was cut by 0 bases, the J end by 6 bases, with 18 bases between. CDR3 in DNA: TGTGCCAGCAGCCAAGAGGGGAGACCCGGGGGATTCAATGAGCAGTTCTTC. It yields the protein CASSQEGRPGGFNEQFF.

This clonotype was seen many times. The gene calls are TRBV28 and TRBJ2-7; 9 nucleotides align to TRBD1. Per the germline V gene, CDR1 is MDHEN and CDR2 is SYDVKM. The V segment lost 2 bases and the J segment 6 bases; nucleotides outside the gene matches: 2. This CDR3 is built from 13 residues. The CDR3 DNA reads as TGTGCCAGCAGTTTAGGGACAGGGCGCGAGCAGTACTTC. As protein: CASSLGTGREQYF.

As to this clonotype: The conserved phenylalanine or tryptophan is not found at the CDR3 terminus, so this likely reflects a read error. The chain couples TRBV19 to TRBJ2-7, with 11 bases aligning to TRBD2. The trim removed 1 base at V and 3 bases at J, leaving 2 bases unmatched. There are 15 residues in the CDR3. Germline CDR1 reads LNHDA; CDR2 reads SQIVND (reference sequence). The DNA for the CDR3 is TGTGCCAGTAGTATAGGACTAGCGGGGATCTACGAGCAGTACTTA. This sequence encodes CASSIGLAGIYEQYL.

This clonotype occurred many times. The chain recombines TRBV7-2 with TRBJ2-7; a possible D gene is TRBD2 (6 bases). CDR1 and CDR2 from the germline V gene are SGHTA and FQGNSA. The CDR3 loop spans 13 amino acids. Trimming pared 5 bases from V and 7 bases from J, leaving 15 bases between. The CDR3 loop is CASSLGLSWEQYF. The CDR3 nucleotides read TGTGCCAGCAGCCTCGGACTATCCTGGGAGCAGTACTTC.

This clonotype was recorded many times. The rearrangement uses TRBV20-1 and TRBJ1-1, with unresolved D. Germline CDR1 DFQATT, CDR2 SNEGSKA (reference sequence). The CDR3 length is 10 residues. Between the trimmed V and J ends, which lost 2 bases and 8 bases, there was a span of 6 bases. The CDR3 DNA reads as TGCAGTGCTAGATCCACCGAAGCTTTCTTT. This sequence encodes CSARSTEAFF.

A few counts support this clonotype. This chain joins TRBV12-3 or TRBV12-4 and TRBJ1-1, with no clear D. The CDR3 spans 15 residues. The V gene lost 2 bases and the J gene lost 1 base, with 11 bases spanning the gap. CDR3 bases: TGTGCCAGCAGTTTAATTGTCGGCGGGAACACTGAAGCTTTCTTT. Its protein is CASSLIVGGNTEAFF.